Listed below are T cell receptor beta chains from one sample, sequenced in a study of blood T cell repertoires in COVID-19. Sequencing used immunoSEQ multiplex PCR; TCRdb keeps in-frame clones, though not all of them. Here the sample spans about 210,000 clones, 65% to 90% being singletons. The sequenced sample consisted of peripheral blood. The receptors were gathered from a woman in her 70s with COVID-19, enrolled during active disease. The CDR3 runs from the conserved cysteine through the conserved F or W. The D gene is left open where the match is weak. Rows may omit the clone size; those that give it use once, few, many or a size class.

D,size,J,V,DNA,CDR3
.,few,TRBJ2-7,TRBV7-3,TGTGCCAGCTGGGGGGTAGCCAACCCCTACGAGCAGTACTTC,CASWGVANPYEQYF
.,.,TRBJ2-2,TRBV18,TGTGCCAGCTCACCTGCTCCCGGGGGAAGCGGGGAGCTGTTTTTT,CASSPAPGGSGELFF
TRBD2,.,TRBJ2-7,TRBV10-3,TGTGCCATCAGTGTTGGGGGAGGGGCGTACGGGGAGCAGTACTTC,CAISVGGGAYGEQYF
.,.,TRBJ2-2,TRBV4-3,TGCGCCAGCAGCCAAGATGTGGCAGGGCCACCCGGGGAGCTGTTTTTT,CASSQDVAGPPGELFF
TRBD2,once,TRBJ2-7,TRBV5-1,TGCGCCAGCAGCTTGGTGGCGGGGGGTCTCCTGGAGTACGAGCAGTACTTC,CASSLVAGGLLEYEQYF
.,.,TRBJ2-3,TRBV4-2,TGTGCCAGCAGCCAAGAGCGGGACCCTAGCACAGATACGCAGTATTTT,CASSQERDPSTDTQYF
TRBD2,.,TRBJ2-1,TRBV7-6,TGTGCCAGCAGCCAGTATACGGGCGGGGGAAATGAGCAGTTCTTC,CASSQYTGGGNEQFF
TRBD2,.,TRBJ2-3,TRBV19,TGTGCCAGTAGTGGCTCCCCTAGCGGGGGGCACCCTAGCACAGATACGCAGTATTTT,CASSGSPSGGHPSTDTQYF
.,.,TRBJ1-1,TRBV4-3,TGCGCCAGCAGCCAAGAACAGGGTGCTGAAGCTTTCTTT,CASSQEQGAEAFF
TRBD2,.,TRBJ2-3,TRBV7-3,TGTGCCAGCAGCTCTGGACTAGCGGGAGGCACAGATACGCAGTATTTT,CASSSGLAGGTDTQYF
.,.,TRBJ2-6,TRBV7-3,TGTGCCAGCAGTTTCCAAGCCTCTGGGGCCAACGTCCTGACTTTC,CASSFQASGANVLTF
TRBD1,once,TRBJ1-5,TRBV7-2,TGTGCCAGCAGCTTAACGGCAGGGGGCCAGCCCCAGCATTTT,CASSLTAGGQPQHF
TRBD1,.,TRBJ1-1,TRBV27,TGTGCCAGCAGTTTACGAGGGGGCCGAGTAAGCACTGAAGCTTTCTTT,CASSLRGGRVSTEAFF
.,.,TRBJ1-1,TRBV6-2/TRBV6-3,TGTGCCAGCAGTCGCATTCGGACAGTATCCACTGAAGCTTTCTTT,CASSRIRTVSTEAFF
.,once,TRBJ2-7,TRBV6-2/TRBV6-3,TGTGCCAGCAGTTACCCCCCTTCCGAGCAGTACTTC,CASSYPPSEQYF
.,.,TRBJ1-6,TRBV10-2,TGCGCCAGCAGTGCCTCCCAGTCCTATAATTCACCCCTCCACTTT,CASSASQSYNSPLHF
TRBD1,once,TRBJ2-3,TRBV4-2,TGTGCCAGCAGCACGCGACAGGGGTTAGGAGATACGCAGTATTTT,CASSTRQGLGDTQYF